This is a list of T cell receptor beta chains from one sample in a study of blood T cell repertoires in COVID-19. TCRdb's table, derived via immunoSEQ multiplex PCR, lists solely in-frame clones and lacks some. This sample yields around 150,000 clones, of which approximately 92% are seen a single time; roughly 5% belongs to the top ten. The sample taken for sequencing was peripheral blood. Receptors were obtained from a man aged 25 to 40 with COVID-19, enrolled during active disease. The CDR3 runs from the conserved cysteine through the conserved F or W. A D gene is named only where the DNA matches it firmly. The size of a clone is reported for some rows only, either as once, few or many, or as a class for expanded clones.

V gene: TRBV10-3
J gene: TRBJ1-3
D gene: -
clone size: -
CDR3 protein: CAIDPQGAGNTIYF
CDR3 DNA: TGTGCCATCGACCCACAGGGAGCTGGAAACACCATATATTTT

V gene: TRBV5-1
J gene: TRBJ2-7
D gene: TRBD1
clone size: -
CDR3 protein: CASSSGQGTYEQYF
CDR3 DNA: TGCGCCAGCAGCTCCGGACAGGGGACCTACGAGCAGTACTTC

V gene: TRBV18
J gene: TRBJ2-1
D gene: TRBD1
clone size: -
CDR3 protein: CASSPPASVGTGTYNEQFF
CDR3 DNA: TGTGCCAGCTCACCACCAGCGAGTGTTGGGACAGGGACCTACAATGAGCAGTTCTTC

V gene: TRBV27
J gene: TRBJ1-1
D gene: -
clone size: once
CDR3 protein: CASSRRENTEAFF
CDR3 DNA: TGTGCCAGCAGTAGACGGGAAAACACTGAAGCTTTCTTT

V gene: TRBV29-1
J gene: TRBJ1-5
D gene: TRBD1
clone size: -
CDR3 protein: CSVAGTGGDQPQHF
CDR3 DNA: TGCAGCGTCGCAGGGACAGGGGGCGATCAGCCCCAGCATTTT

V gene: TRBV7-9
J gene: TRBJ2-1
D gene: TRBD1
clone size: -
CDR3 protein: CASSPSGTGLYNEQFF
CDR3 DNA: TGTGCCAGCAGCCCATCCGGGACAGGACTTTACAATGAGCAGTTCTTC

V gene: TRBV19
J gene: TRBJ2-3
D gene: -
clone size: -
CDR3 protein: CASSRGLSTDTQYF
CDR3 DNA: TGTGCCAGTAGTCGCGGGCTTAGCACAGATACGCAGTATTTT

V gene: TRBV4-2
J gene: TRBJ1-1
D gene: -
clone size: -
CDR3 protein: CASSQEYGNTEAFF
CDR3 DNA: TGTGCCAGCAGCCAAGAGTACGGGAACACTGAAGCTTTCTTT

V gene: TRBV6-5
J gene: TRBJ2-7
D gene: -
clone size: -
CDR3 protein: CASSYVGGLHEQYF
CDR3 DNA: TGTGCCAGCAGTTACGTTGGGGGCCTCCACGAGCAGTACTTC

V gene: TRBV5-1
J gene: TRBJ1-3
D gene: TRBD1
clone size: -
CDR3 protein: CASSLMTGGFGNTIYF
CDR3 DNA: TGCGCCAGCAGCTTGATGACAGGGGGCTTTGGAAACACCATATATTTT

V gene: TRBV6-2/TRBV6-3
J gene: TRBJ2-3
D gene: TRBD2
clone size: -
CDR3 protein: CASSYSPLGLAASDTQYF
CDR3 DNA: TGTGCCAGCAGTTACTCGCCCTTGGGACTAGCGGCTTCAGATACGCAGTATTTT

V gene: TRBV9
J gene: TRBJ2-2
D gene: TRBD2
clone size: -
CDR3 protein: CASSARTSGEFGELFF
CDR3 DNA: TGTGCCAGCAGCGCCCGGACTAGCGGGGAATTCGGGGAGCTGTTTTTT

V gene: TRBV27
J gene: TRBJ2-1
D gene: TRBD2
clone size: -
CDR3 protein: CASSLEGGLAFGNEQFF
CDR3 DNA: TGTGCCAGCAGTTTAGAGGGGGGACTAGCCTTTGGGAATGAGCAGTTCTTC

V gene: TRBV6-2/TRBV6-3
J gene: TRBJ1-3
D gene: -
clone size: -
CDR3 protein: CASSERVSGNTIYF
CDR3 DNA: TGTGCCAGCAGCGAACGGGTCTCTGGAAACACCATATATTTT

V gene: TRBV28
J gene: TRBJ1-5
D gene: -
clone size: -
CDR3 protein: CASRQGWHQPQHF
CDR3 DNA: TGTGCCAGCAGACAGGGTTGGCATCAGCCCCAGCATTTT

V gene: TRBV29-1
J gene: TRBJ2-7
D gene: TRBD2
clone size: once
CDR3 protein: CSVGTSGRHSYEQYF
CDR3 DNA: TGCAGCGTTGGGACTAGCGGGAGGCACTCCTACGAGCAGTACTTC

V gene: TRBV28
J gene: TRBJ2-7
D gene: TRBD2
clone size: -
CDR3 protein: CASRTSGNSYEQYF
CDR3 DNA: TGTGCCAGCAGGACTAGCGGGAACTCCTACGAGCAGTACTTC

V gene: TRBV15
J gene: TRBJ2-1
D gene: -
clone size: -
CDR3 protein: CATSISGNEQFF
CDR3 DNA: TGTGCCACCAGTATTAGCGGCAATGAGCAGTTCTTC

V gene: TRBV4-1
J gene: TRBJ2-7
D gene: -
clone size: -
CDR3 protein: CASSFRVNYEQYF
CDR3 DNA: TGCGCCAGCAGCTTCAGGGTTAACTACGAGCAGTACTTC

V gene: TRBV19
J gene: TRBJ2-7
D gene: TRBD1
clone size: -
CDR3 protein: CASRRGQGGEQYF
CDR3 DNA: TGTGCCAGTAGGCGAGGACAGGGCGGGGAGCAGTACTTC

V gene: TRBV7-8
J gene: TRBJ2-7
D gene: TRBD1
clone size: -
CDR3 protein: CASSVSGTGINEQYF
CDR3 DNA: TGTGCCAGCAGCGTCTCCGGGACAGGGATCAACGAGCAGTACTTC

V gene: TRBV7-9
J gene: TRBJ1-1
D gene: -
clone size: -
CDR3 protein: CASSLGSVTEAFF
CDR3 DNA: TGTGCCAGCAGCTTAGGGTCAGTCACTGAAGCTTTCTTT

V gene: TRBV7-2
J gene: TRBJ1-1
D gene: -
clone size: once
CDR3 protein: CASSLADRRNTEAFF
CDR3 DNA: TGTGCCAGCAGCTTAGCCGACAGAAGAAACACTGAAGCTTTCTTT

V gene: TRBV11-3
J gene: TRBJ1-1
D gene: -
clone size: -
CDR3 protein: CASSSRENTEAFF
CDR3 DNA: TGTGCCAGCAGCTCTCGGGAGAACACTGAAGCTTTCTTT

V gene: TRBV11-1
J gene: TRBJ2-7
D gene: TRBD1
clone size: -
CDR3 protein: CASSLQGAYEQYF
CDR3 DNA: TGTGCCAGCAGCTTACAGGGGGCCTACGAGCAGTACTTC

V gene: TRBV28
J gene: TRBJ2-7
D gene: TRBD2
clone size: -
CDR3 protein: CASSLGTSGQYF
CDR3 DNA: TGTGCCAGCAGCTTAGGGACTAGCGGGCAGTACTTC

V gene: TRBV4-2
J gene: TRBJ2-3
D gene: TRBD2
clone size: -
CDR3 protein: CASSQVQGLAVIPASTDTQYF
CDR3 DNA: TGTGCCAGCAGCCAAGTTCAGGGACTAGCGGTAATCCCCGCTAGCACAGATACGCAGTATTTT